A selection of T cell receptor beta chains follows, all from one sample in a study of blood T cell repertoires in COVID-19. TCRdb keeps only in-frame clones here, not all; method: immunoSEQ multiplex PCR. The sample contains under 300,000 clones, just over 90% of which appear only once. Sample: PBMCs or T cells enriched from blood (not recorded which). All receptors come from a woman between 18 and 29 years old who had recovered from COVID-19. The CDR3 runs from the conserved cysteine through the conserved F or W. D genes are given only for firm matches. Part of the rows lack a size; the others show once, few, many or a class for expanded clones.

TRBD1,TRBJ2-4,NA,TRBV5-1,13,CASSLGGENIQYF,TGCGCCAGCAGCCTAGGGGGCGAAAACATTCAGTACTTC
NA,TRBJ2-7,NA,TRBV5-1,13,CASSLYPGYEQYF,TGCGCCAGCAGCTTGTATCCGGGATACGAGCAGTACTTC
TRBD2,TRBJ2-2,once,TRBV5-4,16,CASSDGTSGRAGELFF,TGTGCCAGCAGCGACGGGACTAGCGGGAGGGCCGGGGAGCTGTTTTTT
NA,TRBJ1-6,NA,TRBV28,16,CASSLFVVGGGSPLHF,TGTGCCAGCAGTTTATTTGTTGTTGGGGGCGGTTCACCCCTCCACTTT
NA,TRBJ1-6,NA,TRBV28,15,CASSFPRTDYSPLHF,TGTGCCAGCAGTTTCCCCAGGACAGATTATTCACCCCTCCACTTT
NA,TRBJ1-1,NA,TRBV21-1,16,CASSKYRVRLNTEAFF,TGTGCCAGCAGCAAATACAGGGTAAGGCTTAACACTGAAGCTTTCTTT
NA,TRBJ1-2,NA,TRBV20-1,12,CSASSVYYGYTF,TGCAGTGCTAGTTCAGTTTACTATGGCTACACCTTC
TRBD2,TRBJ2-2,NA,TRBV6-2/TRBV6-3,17,CASSYSMGGSNTGELFF,TGTGCCAGCAGTTACTCGATGGGGGGGAGTAACACCGGGGAGCTGTTTTTT
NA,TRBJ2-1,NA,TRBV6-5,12,CASSPTSDEQFF,TGTGCCAGCAGCCCGACTTCTGATGAGCAGTTCTTC
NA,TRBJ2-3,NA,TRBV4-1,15,CASSQEALVYSTQYF,TGCGCCAGCAGCCAAGAGGCACTGGTCTATAGCACGCAGTATTTT
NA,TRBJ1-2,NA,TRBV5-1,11,CASSPGYGYTF,TGCGCCAGCAGCCCAGGCTATGGCTACACCTTC
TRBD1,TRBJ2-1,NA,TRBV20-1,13,CSASEGAGDEQFF,TGCAGTGCTAGTGAGGGGGCTGGCGATGAGCAGTTCTTC
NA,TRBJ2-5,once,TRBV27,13,CASSDYARETQYF,TGTGCCAGCAGCGACTACGCCCGGGAGACCCAGTACTTC
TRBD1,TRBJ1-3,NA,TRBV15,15,CATSETGLSGNTIYF,TGTGCCACCAGCGAGACAGGGCTCTCTGGAAACACCATATATTTT
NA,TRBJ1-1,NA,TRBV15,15,CATSRDWPWRTEAFF,TGTGCCACCAGCAGAGATTGGCCCTGGAGGACTGAAGCTTTCTTT
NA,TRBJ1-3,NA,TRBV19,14,CASSIDRSGNTIYF,TGTGCCAGTAGTATAGACAGGTCAGGAAACACCATATATTTT
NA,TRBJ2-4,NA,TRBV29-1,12,CSAEGARDIQYF,TGCAGCGCCGAAGGGGCCAGAGACATTCAGTACTTC
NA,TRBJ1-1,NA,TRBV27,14,CASSYLQGNTEAFF,TGTGCCAGCAGTTACCTACAGGGGAACACTGAAGCTTTCTTT
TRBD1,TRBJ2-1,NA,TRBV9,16,CASSVAGQGARDEQFF,TGTGCCAGCAGCGTAGCGGGACAGGGGGCTAGGGATGAGCAGTTCTTC
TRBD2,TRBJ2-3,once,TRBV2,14,CASSPRDYADTQYF,TGTGCCAGCAGTCCCCGGGACTATGCAGATACGCAGTATTTT
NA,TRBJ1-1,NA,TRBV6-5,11,CASTRGGEAFF,TGTGCCAGCACCCGGGGTGGGGAAGCTTTCTTT
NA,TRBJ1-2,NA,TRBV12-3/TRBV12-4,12,CASSSAGYGYTF,TGTGCCAGCAGTTCCGCCGGGTATGGCTACACCTTC
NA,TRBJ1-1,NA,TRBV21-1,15,CASSKLYREHPEAFF,TGTGCCAGCAGCAAACTGTACAGGGAACATCCTGAAGCTTTCTTT
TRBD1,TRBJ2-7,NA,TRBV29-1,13,CSVEETGTYEQYF,TGCAGCGTTGAAGAGACAGGGACCTACGAGCAGTACTTC
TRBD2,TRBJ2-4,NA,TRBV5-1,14,CASSLGLAGGIQYF,TGCGCCAGCAGCTTAGGACTAGCGGGAGGCATTCAGTACTTC
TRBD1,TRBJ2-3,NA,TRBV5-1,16,CASSLSRTGSTDTQYF,TGCGCCAGCAGCTTGTCCCGGACAGGAAGCACAGATACGCAGTATTTT
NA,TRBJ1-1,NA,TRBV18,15,CASSPRKGGSAEAFF,TGTGCCAGCTCGCCACGTAAGGGGGGGTCTGCTGAAGCTTTCTTT
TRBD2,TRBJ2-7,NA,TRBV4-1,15,CASSHGLAGANEQYF,TGCGCCAGCAGCCACGGACTAGCGGGAGCCAACGAGCAGTACTTC
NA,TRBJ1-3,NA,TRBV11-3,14,CASAREDGGNTIYF,TGTGCCAGCGCAAGGGAGGACGGAGGAAACACCATATATTTT
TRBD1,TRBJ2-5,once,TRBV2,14,CATQGGTGSETQYF,TGTGCCACACAAGGCGGGACAGGGTCGGAGACCCAGTACTTC
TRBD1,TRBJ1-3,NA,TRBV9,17,CASSTRQGNPSGNTIYF,TGTGCCAGCAGCACCCGACAGGGGAATCCCTCTGGAAACACCATATATTTT